The clone carrying this T cell receptor (beta chain) was observed a handful of times. Its specificity is not known. The data are from a study of response to subunit inactivated influenza vaccine. Study-wide results and caveats: Researchers suggested that each seasonal influenza vaccination recruits few new T cells.

TCRdb processed the RT-PCR reads anew with MiXCR; each CDR3 protein has one entry. This table holds approximately 230,000 distinct CDR3 sequences, over 9% found once. Germline values: CDR1 ENHRY, CDR2 SYGVKD. The CDR3 runs to 16 residues. The ends lost 10 bases at V and 0 bases at J; junction bases unmatched: 10. The source of this sequence is a man in his fifties or sixties who received an inactivated influenza vaccine. The material was non-naive T cells sorted from PBMCs, obtained around 15 days before vaccination. The chain employs TRBV10-3 and TRBJ2-7; 12 bases agree with TRBD2. CDR3 sequence reads: CATQKKTSGSSYEQYF. In DNA, the CDR3 is TGTGCCACGCAGAAAAAGACTAGCGGGAGCTCCTACGAGCAGTACTTC.